The rows below give T cell receptor beta chains drawn from one sample of a study of shared clonotypes between healthy human individuals. Assay used: immunoSEQ multiplex PCR; TCRdb lists only in-frame clones, some missing. The table includes 550,000 to 800,000 clones, around 90% detected once. Sequencing was performed on memory CD8+ T cells from PBMCs. The receptors derive from a man younger than 35 in good health. Some clones in this sample may be carry-over from other donors' samples. Both conserved end residues are part of each CDR3. A D gene is named only where the DNA matches it firmly. Size values are once, few and many counts, or a class for expanded clones, and some rows have none.

size: -
J: TRBJ2-2
V: TRBV30
D: -
CDR3: CAWSVLEDTGELFF
DNA: TGTGCCTGGAGTGTACTCGAAGACACCGGGGAGCTGTTTTTT

size: -
J: TRBJ1-3
V: TRBV25-1
D: -
CDR3: CASSEFGNTIYF
DNA: TGTGCCAGCAGTGAATTCGGAAACACCATATATTTT

size: -
J: TRBJ2-7
V: TRBV11-2
D: TRBD2
CDR3: CASSFGRGEQYF
DNA: TGTGCCAGCAGCTTCGGGAGGGGCGAGCAGTACTTC

size: -
J: TRBJ2-3
V: TRBV7-9
D: -
CDR3: CASSLPTTDTQYF
DNA: TGTGCCAGCAGCTTGCCTACCACAGATACGCAGTATTTT

size: -
J: TRBJ2-5
V: TRBV13
D: -
CDR3: CASSLRRGGETQYF
DNA: TGTGCCAGCAGCTTAAGAAGGGGGGGAGAGACCCAGTACTTC

size: -
J: TRBJ2-1
V: TRBV30
D: -
CDR3: CAHSLVRPDEQFF
DNA: TGTGCACACAGTCTTGTTAGGCCGGATGAGCAGTTCTTC

size: -
J: TRBJ1-3
V: TRBV6-1
D: -
CDR3: CASSEELTRAGNTIYF
DNA: TGTGCCAGCAGTGAAGAGTTGACCAGGGCTGGAAACACCATATATTTT

size: -
J: TRBJ2-3
V: TRBV4-1
D: -
CDR3: CASSPAWLGGTDTQYF
DNA: TGCGCCAGCAGCCCCGCGTGGTTGGGCGGCACAGATACGCAGTATTTT

size: -
J: TRBJ2-3
V: TRBV29-1
D: -
CDR3: CSVGSVAVGGTYTDTQYF
DNA: TGCAGCGTGGGTAGCGTGGCCGTTGGCGGAACTTACACAGATACGCAGTATTTT

size: -
J: TRBJ2-7
V: TRBV29-1
D: -
CDR3: CSVERGRYEQYF
DNA: TGCAGCGTTGAGAGGGGCAGGTACGAGCAGTACTTC

size: -
J: TRBJ2-1
V: TRBV28
D: -
CDR3: CASSLGQTGLSGNEQFF
DNA: TGTGCCAGCAGTTTAGGACAGACGGGACTATCGGGCAATGAGCAGTTCTTC

size: -
J: TRBJ2-7
V: TRBV4-1
D: -
CDR3: CASSQDRGDEQYF
DNA: TGCGCCAGCAGCCAAGATAGGGGGGACGAGCAGTACTTC

size: once
J: TRBJ2-7
V: TRBV6-5
D: TRBD2
CDR3: CASKRGGSVYEQYF
DNA: TGTGCCAGCAAGAGAGGCGGGAGTGTCTACGAGCAGTACTTC

size: -
J: TRBJ2-7
V: TRBV11-2
D: -
CDR3: CASSEIIGRPNYEQYF
DNA: TGTGCCAGCAGCGAAATCATCGGGAGACCCAACTACGAGCAGTACTTC

size: few
J: TRBJ2-5
V: TRBV6-5
D: -
CDR3: CASRTIAETQYF
DNA: TGTGCCAGCAGGACTATCGCCGAGACCCAGTACTTC

size: -
J: TRBJ2-1
V: TRBV28
D: -
CDR3: CASLDFSSLYNEQFF
DNA: TGTGCCAGCCTGGATTTCTCCTCACTTTACAATGAGCAGTTCTTC

size: -
J: TRBJ2-7
V: TRBV13
D: -
CDR3: CASSTRLGGERYEQYF
DNA: TGTGCCAGCAGCACCAGGCTGGGCGGGGAAAGGTACGAGCAGTACTTC

size: -
J: TRBJ2-1
V: TRBV7-9
D: -
CDR3: CASSLATRDNEQFF
DNA: TGTGCCAGCAGCTTAGCTACTAGGGACAATGAGCAGTTCTTC

size: -
J: TRBJ2-6
V: TRBV7-3
D: -
CDR3: CASSFMGSSSGANVLTF
DNA: TGTGCCAGCAGCTTTATGGGCAGCTCCTCTGGGGCCAACGTCCTGACTTTC

size: -
J: TRBJ2-5
V: TRBV5-8
D: TRBD2
CDR3: CASSEGGRAWETQYF
DNA: TGTGCCAGCAGCGAGGGCGGGAGGGCCTGGGAGACCCAGTACTTC

size: -
J: TRBJ1-5
V: TRBV29-1
D: -
CDR3: CSVGGAGGQPQHF
DNA: TGCAGCGTTGGTGGTGCAGGCGGTCAGCCCCAGCATTTT

size: -
J: TRBJ2-1
V: TRBV7-3
D: -
CDR3: CASSLGAESYNEQFF
DNA: TGTGCCAGCAGCTTAGGGGCGGAATCCTACAATGAGCAGTTCTTC

size: -
J: TRBJ2-7
V: TRBV6-1
D: -
CDR3: CASSEGPAGGYEQYF
DNA: TGTGCCAGCAGTGAAGGGCCAGCGGGCGGGTACGAGCAGTACTTC

size: -
J: TRBJ2-3
V: TRBV7-9
D: -
CDR3: CASSPEGGAGGTQYF
DNA: TGTGCCAGCAGCCCCGAGGGGGGGGCCGGGGGTACGCAGTATTTT

size: -
J: TRBJ2-3
V: TRBV28
D: -
CDR3: CASSLRNTDTQYF
DNA: TGTGCCAGCAGTCTAAGAAACACAGATACGCAGTATTTT

size: -
J: TRBJ2-7
V: TRBV9
D: -
CDR3: CASSVSSAEDYEQYF
DNA: TGTGCCAGCAGCGTCAGTTCAGCGGAGGACTACGAGCAGTACTTC

size: -
J: TRBJ1-1
V: TRBV5-8
D: -
CDR3: CASSLERGNFYTEAFF
DNA: TGTGCCAGCAGCTTGGAACGGGGAAATTTCTACACTGAAGCTTTCTTT

size: few
J: TRBJ1-5
V: TRBV4-2
D: TRBD1
CDR3: CASSQGPGQAVPQHF
DNA: TGTGCCAGCAGCCAAGGGCCGGGACAGGCCGTACCCCAGCATTTT

size: once
J: TRBJ2-7
V: TRBV4-1
D: TRBD1
CDR3: CASSQRQGDHEQYF
DNA: TGCGCCAGCAGCCAGAGACAGGGGGACCACGAGCAGTACTTC

size: once
J: TRBJ2-1
V: TRBV28
D: -
CDR3: CASSLLTSAEQFF
DNA: TGTGCCAGCAGTTTATTAACATCGGCTGAGCAGTTCTTC

size: -
J: TRBJ1-2
V: TRBV10-3
D: -
CDR3: CAIRSGVGGLYYGYTF
DNA: TGTGCCATCAGGTCAGGGGTCGGGGGACTGTACTATGGCTACACCTTC

size: -
J: TRBJ2-2
V: TRBV14
D: TRBD1
CDR3: CASSPRTGGNTGELFF
DNA: TGTGCCAGCAGCCCCCGGACAGGGGGAAACACCGGGGAGCTGTTTTTT

size: -
J: TRBJ1-1
V: TRBV27
D: TRBD1
CDR3: CASSPRQGAIVAEAFF
DNA: TGTGCCAGCAGTCCCCGACAGGGGGCAATTGTCGCTGAAGCTTTCTTT

size: -
J: TRBJ2-1
V: TRBV6-5
D: TRBD2
CDR3: CASSLAGGYNEQFF
DNA: TGTGCCAGCAGCCTAGCGGGAGGATACAATGAGCAGTTCTTC

size: -
J: TRBJ1-3
V: TRBV9
D: -
CDR3: CASSVGQGGNTIYF
DNA: TGTGCCAGCAGCGTAGGGCAGGGGGGAAACACCATATATTTT

size: -
J: TRBJ2-5
V: TRBV14
D: -
CDR3: CASSQYRRETQYF
DNA: TGTGCCAGCAGCCAATATCGTCGTGAGACCCAGTACTTC

size: -
J: TRBJ2-1
V: TRBV25-1
D: TRBD2
CDR3: CASRNLSGGQFF
DNA: TGTGCCAGCAGAAACCTGAGCGGGGGGCAATTCTTC

size: once
J: TRBJ2-7
V: TRBV27
D: -
CDR3: CASSFQGSYEQYF
DNA: TGTGCCAGCAGCTTCCAGGGGTCGTACGAGCAGTACTTC

size: -
J: TRBJ2-7
V: TRBV19
D: TRBD1
CDR3: CASSLQSDRGPSYEQYF
DNA: TGTGCCAGTAGTCTCCAATCTGACAGGGGCCCTTCCTACGAGCAGTACTTC

size: -
J: TRBJ1-2
V: TRBV27
D: TRBD1
CDR3: CASSSPGQGIYGYTF
DNA: TGTGCCAGCAGTTCCCCTGGACAGGGAATCTATGGCTACACCTTC

size: -
J: TRBJ1-5
V: TRBV11-2
D: TRBD1
CDR3: CASSQDRGRNQPQHF
DNA: TGTGCCAGCAGCCAGGACAGGGGTCGTAATCAGCCCCAGCATTTT

size: once
J: TRBJ2-3
V: TRBV7-9
D: TRBD2
CDR3: CASSDPGLAALIGTDTQYF
DNA: TGTGCCAGCAGCGATCCGGGACTAGCGGCCCTAATTGGCACAGATACGCAGTATTTT

size: -
J: TRBJ2-1
V: TRBV10-3
D: -
CDR3: CATLTAPSAYNEQFF
DNA: TGTGCCACTCTAACGGCCCCTTCCGCCTACAATGAGCAGTTCTTC

size: -
J: TRBJ2-7
V: TRBV6-5
D: TRBD2
CDR3: CASRNPGLASYEQYF
DNA: TGTGCCAGCAGAAATCCGGGACTAGCGTCCTACGAGCAGTACTTC

size: -
J: TRBJ2-1
V: TRBV7-6
D: TRBD2
CDR3: CASSQALAGGTYNEQFF
DNA: TGTGCCAGCAGTCAAGCCCTAGCGGGAGGCACCTACAATGAGCAGTTCTTC

size: -
J: TRBJ2-5
V: TRBV28
D: -
CDR3: CASRARVRETQYF
DNA: TGTGCCAGCAGGGCCCGGGTGAGGGAGACCCAGTACTTC